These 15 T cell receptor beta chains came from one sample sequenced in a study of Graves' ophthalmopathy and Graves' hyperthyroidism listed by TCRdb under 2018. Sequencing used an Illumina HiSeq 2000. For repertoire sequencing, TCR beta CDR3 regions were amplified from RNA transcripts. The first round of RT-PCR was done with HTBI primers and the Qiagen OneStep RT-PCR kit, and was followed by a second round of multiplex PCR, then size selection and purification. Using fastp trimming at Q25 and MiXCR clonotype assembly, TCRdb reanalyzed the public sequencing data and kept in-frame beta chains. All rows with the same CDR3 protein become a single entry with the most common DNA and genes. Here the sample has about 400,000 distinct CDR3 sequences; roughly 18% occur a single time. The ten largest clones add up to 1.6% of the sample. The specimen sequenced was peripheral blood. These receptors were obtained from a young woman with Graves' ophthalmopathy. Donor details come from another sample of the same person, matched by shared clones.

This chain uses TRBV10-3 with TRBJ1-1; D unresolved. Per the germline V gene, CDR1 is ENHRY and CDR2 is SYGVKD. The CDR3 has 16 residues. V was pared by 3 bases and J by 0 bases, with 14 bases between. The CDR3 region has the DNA TGTGCCATCAGTGATCTCCCCGGCGGCGTGAACACTGAAGCTTTCTTT. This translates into CAISDLPGGVNTEAFF.

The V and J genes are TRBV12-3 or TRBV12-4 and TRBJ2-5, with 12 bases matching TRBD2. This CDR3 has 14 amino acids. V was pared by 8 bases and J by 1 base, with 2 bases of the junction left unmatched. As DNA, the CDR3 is TGTGCCAGCGGGACTAGCGGGTTCCAAGAGACCCAGTACTTC. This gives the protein CASGTSGFQETQYF.

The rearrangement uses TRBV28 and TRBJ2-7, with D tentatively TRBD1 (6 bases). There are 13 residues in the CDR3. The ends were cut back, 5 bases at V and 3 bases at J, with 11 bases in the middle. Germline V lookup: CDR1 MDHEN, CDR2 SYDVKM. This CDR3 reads CASSPLDSYEQYF. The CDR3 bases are TGTGCCAGCAGTCCCCTGGACAGCTACGAGCAGTACTTC.

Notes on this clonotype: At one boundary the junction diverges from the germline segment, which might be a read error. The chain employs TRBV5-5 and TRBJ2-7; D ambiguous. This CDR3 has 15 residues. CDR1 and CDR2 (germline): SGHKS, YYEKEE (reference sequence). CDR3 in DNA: TGTGCCAGCAGCTTGTCGCGACATTCTCTGGTCGAGCATTACTTC. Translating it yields CASSLSRHSLVEHYF.

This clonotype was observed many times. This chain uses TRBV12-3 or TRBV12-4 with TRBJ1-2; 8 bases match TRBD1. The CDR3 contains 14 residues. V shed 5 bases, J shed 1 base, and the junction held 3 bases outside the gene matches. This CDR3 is CASSPGQVNYGYTF. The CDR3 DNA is TGTGCCAGCAGTCCGGGACAGGTTAACTATGGCTACACCTTC.

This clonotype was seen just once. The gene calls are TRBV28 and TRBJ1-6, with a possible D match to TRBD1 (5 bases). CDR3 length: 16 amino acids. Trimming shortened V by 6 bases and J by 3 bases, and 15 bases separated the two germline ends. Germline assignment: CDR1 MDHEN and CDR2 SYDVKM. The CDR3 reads CASSSGLHDYNSPLHF. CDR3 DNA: TGTGCCAGCAGCTCAGGGTTACACGACTATAATTCACCCCTCCACTTT.

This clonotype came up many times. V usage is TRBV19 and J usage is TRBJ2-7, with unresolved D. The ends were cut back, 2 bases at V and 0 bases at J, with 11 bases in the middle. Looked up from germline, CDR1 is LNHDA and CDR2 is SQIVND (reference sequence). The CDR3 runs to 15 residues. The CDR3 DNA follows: TGTGCCAGTAGTATAAGCAGCGATCCCTCCTACGAGCAGTACTTC. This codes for CASSISSDPSYEQYF.

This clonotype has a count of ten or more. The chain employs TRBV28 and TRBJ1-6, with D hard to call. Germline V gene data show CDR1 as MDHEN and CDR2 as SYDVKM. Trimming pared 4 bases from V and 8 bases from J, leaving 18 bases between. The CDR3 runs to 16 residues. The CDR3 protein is CASSYGSLRTHSPLHF. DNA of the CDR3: TGTGCCAGCAGTTACGGCTCACTAAGGACCCATTCACCCCTCCACTTT.

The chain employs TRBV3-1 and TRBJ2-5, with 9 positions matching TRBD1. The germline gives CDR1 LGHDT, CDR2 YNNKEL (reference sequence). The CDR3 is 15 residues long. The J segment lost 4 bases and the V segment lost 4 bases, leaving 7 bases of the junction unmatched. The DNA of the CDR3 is TGTGCCAGCAGCCCCCTGGGACAGGGTTCAGAGACCCAGTACTTC. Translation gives CASSPLGQGSETQYF.

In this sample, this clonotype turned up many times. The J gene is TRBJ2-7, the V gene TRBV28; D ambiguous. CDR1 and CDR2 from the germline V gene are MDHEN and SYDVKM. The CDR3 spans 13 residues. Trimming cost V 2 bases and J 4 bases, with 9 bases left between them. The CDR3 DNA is TGTGCCAGCAGTTTACTTGCGGCGTACGAGCAGTACTTC. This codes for CASSLLAAYEQYF.

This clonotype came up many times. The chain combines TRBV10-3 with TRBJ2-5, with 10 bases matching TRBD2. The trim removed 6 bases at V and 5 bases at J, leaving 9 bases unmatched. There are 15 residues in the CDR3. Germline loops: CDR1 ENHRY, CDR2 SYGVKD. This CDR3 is CAISRVGTSDETQYF. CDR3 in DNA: TGTGCCATCAGCAGGGTAGGGACTAGCGACGAGACCCAGTACTTC.

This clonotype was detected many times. The CDR3 loop is CATSRADRVQYF. CDR3 coding DNA: TGTGCCACCAGCAGAGCGGACAGAGTACAGTACTTC. The chain has TRBV15 and TRBJ2-7; maybe TRBD1 (6 bases). The CDR3 extends over 12 amino acids. V gave up 1 base and J gave up 10 bases, with 11 bases separating them. Germline-derived CDR1 and CDR2 are LNHNV and YYDKDF (reference sequence).

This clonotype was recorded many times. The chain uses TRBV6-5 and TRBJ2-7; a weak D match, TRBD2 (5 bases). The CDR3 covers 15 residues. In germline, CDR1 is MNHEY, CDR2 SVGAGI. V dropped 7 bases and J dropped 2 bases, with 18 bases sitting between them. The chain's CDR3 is CASTLRIKGAYEQYF. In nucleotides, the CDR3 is TGTGCCAGCACTTTACGAATTAAGGGAGCCTACGAGCAGTACTTC.

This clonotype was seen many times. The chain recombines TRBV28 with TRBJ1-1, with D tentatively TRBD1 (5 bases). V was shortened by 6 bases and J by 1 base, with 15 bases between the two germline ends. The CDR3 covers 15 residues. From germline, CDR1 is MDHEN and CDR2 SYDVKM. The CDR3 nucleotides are TGTGCCAGCAGCAGTCCCGGGGCGACGAACACTGAAGCTTTCTTT. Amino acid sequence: CASSSPGATNTEAFF. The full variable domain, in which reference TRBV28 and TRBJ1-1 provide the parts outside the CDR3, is DVKVTQSSRYLVKRTGEKVFLECVQDMDHENMFWYRQDPGLGLRLIYFSYDVKMKEKGDIPEGYSVSREKKERFSLILESASTNQTSMYLCASSSPGATNTEAFFGQGTRLTVV.

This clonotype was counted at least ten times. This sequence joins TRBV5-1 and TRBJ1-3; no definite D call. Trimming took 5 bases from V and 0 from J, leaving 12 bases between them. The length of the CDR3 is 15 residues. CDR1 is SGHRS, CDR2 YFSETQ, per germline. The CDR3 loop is CASREQQASGNTIYF. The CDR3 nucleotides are TGCGCCAGCAGGGAGCAGCAGGCCTCTGGAAACACCATATATTTT.